Below, 20 T cell receptor beta chains from the same sample are listed, as sequenced in a study of CD8+ T cells in alopecia areata. Once RNA had been extracted, it was reverse transcribed into cDNA to act as the sequencing template. Assay used: immunoSEQ multiplex PCR; TCRdb lists only in-frame clones, some missing. The sample presents around 110,000 clones, none singletons. Sequenced: lesional skin. The receptors come from a C3H/HeJ mouse with alopecia areata. The strain is characterized by the MHC haplotype H2-k.

This clone was counted between two and nine times. There is a difference at residue 10 between the TCRdb protein and the DNA translation, so the protein given here was translated from the DNA. The listed genes are named as in mouse. The CDR3 end falls 3 residues outside the read, so it is completed with the germline J gene. The gene calls are TRBV16 and TRBJ1-3; D unclear. The CDR3 consists of 13 residues. V was pared by 5 bases and J by 0 bases, with 5 bases between. CDR1 and CDR2 (germline): SGHSA, FRNQAP. CDR3 DNA (partial): TGTGCAAGCAGCCAGAATTCTGGAAATACG. Translating gives CASSQNSGNT. The whole CDR3 protein reads CASSQNSGNTLYF.

This clone was recorded a few times. The listed genes are named as in mouse. The read finishes 4 residues shy of the CDR3 end, and the germline J gene is used to complete it. The chain is built from TRBV1 and TRBJ2-3; the match to TRBD1 covers 9 bases. Losses at the gene ends were 4 bases for V and 1 base for J; bases not matched to a gene: 3. This CDR3 comprises 15 residues. Germline assignment: CDR1 NSQYPW and CDR2 LRSPGD (reference sequence). CDR3 protein: CTCSGDRAGAETLYF. CDR3 DNA, as far as it was read: TGCACCTGCAGTGGGGACAGGGCGGGTGCAGAA.

This clone was counted ten times or more. The gene symbols are mouse symbols. CDR3 sequence: CASSALGLNYAEQFF. CDR3 DNA, as far as it was read: TGTGCCAGCAGTGCGCTGGGGCTTAACTATGCT. V usage is TRBV13-3 and J usage is TRBJ2-1, with D perhaps matching TRBD2 (6 bases). The read is 4 residues too short to cover the CDR3 end, so that end is filled in from the germline J gene. The germline V and J ends were trimmed by 3 bases and 0 bases, with 10 bases remaining between them. The CDR3 is made up of 15 amino acids. Germline V gene lookup returns CDR1 NNHDY and CDR2 SYVADS.

A few counts support this clone. Any gene name here is a mouse gene name. The read halts 4 residues ahead of the CDR3 end, with the missing end drawn from the germline J gene. The J gene is TRBJ2-2, the V gene TRBV17, with TRBD2 matching over 12 bases. This CDR3 is built from 17 residues. CDR1 is MNHDT, CDR2 YYDKIL, per germline. Trimming cost V 1 base and J 2 bases; bases outside gene matches: 2. The sequenced part of the CDR3 DNA is TGTGCTAGCAGTAGAGGGACTGGGGGGGAGAACACCGGG. Amino acids: CASSRGTGGENTG. The complete CDR3 protein is CASSRGTGGENTGQLYF.

Many counts were recorded for this clone. The listed genes are named as in mouse. Read data end 4 residues before the CDR3 end; the end is taken from the germline J gene. The chain recombines TRBV13-3 with TRBJ1-2; unclear D gene. This CDR3 region has 15 residues. CDR1 is NNHDY, CDR2 SYVADS, per germline. Trimming shortened V by 0 bases and J by 2 bases, and 11 bases separated the two germline ends. CDR3 DNA, as far as it was read: TGTGCCAGCAGTGATGCCGTGGGGTGGAACTCC. This sequence encodes CASSDAVGWNS. The whole CDR3 is CASSDAVGWNSDYTF.

This clone has just a few counts. The gene names given are mouse names. The read is 4 residues too short to cover the CDR3 end, so that end is filled in from the germline J gene. The rearrangement joins TRBV13-3 to TRBJ2-3; 8 bases align to TRBD1. The CDR3 loop spans 15 amino acids. The J segment lost 0 bases and the V segment lost 4 bases, leaving 4 bases of the junction unmatched. The V gene's germline CDR1 is NNHDY and CDR2 SYVADS. Here the CDR3 reads CASSWTGISAETLYF. The sequenced CDR3 bases are TGTGCCAGCAGTTGGACAGGGATTAGTGCAGAA.

As to this clone: The gene symbols are mouse symbols. Read sequence stops 4 residues before the CDR3 end, and the germline J gene provides the missing end. This chain uses TRBV1 with TRBJ2-7; the D gene is possibly TRBD1 (5 bases). The CDR3 sequence is 16 residues long. Germline V lookup: CDR1 NSQYPW, CDR2 LRSPGD (reference sequence). The V end lost 0 bases, the J end lost 3 bases, and 15 bases lay between the germline ends. The CDR3 sequence is CTCSADTRRADYEQYF. Incomplete CDR3 DNA: TGCACCTGCAGTGCAGATACTCGCAGGGCCGACTAT.

As to this clone: DNA and listed protein disagree at residue 12, so the protein shown here was translated from the DNA. All gene names here are mouse names. The read ends 3 residues before the CDR3 terminus; that terminus is restored from the germline J gene. This sequence joins TRBV12-1 and TRBJ1-3; TRBD1 aligns across 7 bases. The CDR3 sequence is 15 residues long. Germline CDR1 SGHSN, CDR2 HYEKVE. CDR3 residues: CASSFGTDSGNPLYF. CDR3 bases read: TGTGCCAGCTCTTTCGGGACAGATTCTGGAAATCCG.

Comment on this clone: Mouse gene names apply. With the read ending 4 residues before the CDR3 end, the germline J gene is used to fill in that end. The chain joins TRBV17 to TRBJ1-2; TRBD1 aligns across 8 bases. Looked up from germline, CDR1 is MNHDT and CDR2 is YYDKIL. The CDR3 is made up of 13 amino acids. The part of the CDR3 DNA that was read is TGTGCTAGCAGTAGATCCACAGGGGGC. Translating it yields CASSRSTGG. The full-length CDR3 reads as CASSRSTGGDYTF.

In its sample, this clone was seen a few times. Here the gene names and germline are mouse. Partial CDR3 DNA: TGTGCCAGCAGTGATCGGACTCTTAGTCAAAAC. As protein: CASSDRTLSQN. The CDR3 as a whole reads CASSDRTLSQNTLYF. The chain couples TRBV13-3 to TRBJ2-4; D is perhaps TRBD2 (5 bases). Coverage ceases 4 residues before the CDR3 finishes, and the germline J gene fills in the end. This CDR3 is built from 15 residues. The V and J ends lost 1 base and 0 bases respectively, with 9 bases between them. CDR1 is NNHDY, CDR2 SYVADS, per germline.

Points on this clone: The listed genes are named as in mouse. Read coverage stops 4 residues before the CDR3 terminus; the germline J gene supplies the remainder. The same CDR3 also results from other DNA sequences found in this sample. V is TRBV13-1 and J is TRBJ2-1, with 7 positions matching TRBD2. CDR3 size: 16 residues. The J segment lost 1 base and the V segment lost 0 bases, leaving 4 bases of the junction unmatched. Germline-derived CDR1 and CDR2 are NSHNY and SYGAGN. CDR3 sequence reads: CASSDASWGNYAEQFF. CDR3 DNA, as far as it was read: TGTGCCAGCAGTGATGCCAGCTGGGGGAACTATGCT.

This clone was observed a few times. All gene names here are mouse names. The sequenced CDR3 bases are TGTGCCTGGAGTCTTCCGCTGAGCCAAGAC. It codes for CAWSLPLSQD. The whole CDR3 sequence is CAWSLPLSQDTQYF. V gene TRBV31 combines with J gene TRBJ2-5; no firm D call. The observed sequence ends 4 residues before the CDR3 terminus, with the missing tail filled in from the germline J gene. Germline CDR1 and CDR2: GKSSPN and SITVG. CDR3 length equals 14 residues. V was clipped by 0 bases and J by 2 bases, with 9 bases between them.

As to this clone: Gene names are the mouse ones. The sequence runs out 4 residues before the end of the CDR3; the remainder is reconstructed from the germline J gene. The gene calls are TRBV13-3 and TRBJ2-5, with 9 bases lining up with TRBD1. CDR3 length equals 17 residues. CDR1 is NNHDY and CDR2 is SYVADS in the germline V gene. The sequenced part of the CDR3 DNA is TGTGCCAGCAGTGATGCAGCACAGGGGGCGCGAGGGGAC. Protein sequence: CASSDAAQGARGD. The whole CDR3 is CASSDAAQGARGDTQYF.

Only a few counts were recorded for this clone. The gene names here belong to mouse. Coverage ceases 4 residues before the CDR3 finishes, and the germline J gene fills in the end. The chain links TRBV13-2 to TRBJ1-1; D is uncertain. The CDR3 contains 13 residues. Germline CDR1 is NNHNN and CDR2 is SYGAGS (reference sequence). V lost 3 bases to trimming and J lost 0 bases, with 6 bases between them. The CDR3 reads CASGVSANTEVFF. Partial CDR3 DNA: TGTGCCAGCGGTGTCTCCGCAAACACA.

A few counts support this clone. TCRdb gives a protein that differs at residue 13 from what the DNA encodes, so the protein here is translated from the DNA. The germline and genes are mouse ones. The CDR3 extends 3 residues past the end of the read, so its final part is completed from the germline J gene. This chain joins TRBV1 and TRBJ1-3; 7 nucleotides line up with TRBD1. There are 16 residues in the CDR3. CDR1 and CDR2 (germline): NSQYPW, LRSPGD (reference sequence). Losses at the gene ends were 4 bases for V and 0 bases for J; bases not matched to a gene: 6. This CDR3 reads CTCSGRQGGSGNTLYF. The DNA read from the CDR3 is TGCACCTGCAGTGGGCGGCAGGGGGGTTCTGGAAATACG. The variable domain in full, completed from reference TRBV1 and TRBJ1-3, reads VTLLEQNPRWRLVPRGQAVNLRCILKNSQYPWMSWYQQDLQKQLQWLFTLRSPGDKEVKSLPGADYLATRVTDTELRLQVANMSQGRTLYCTCSGRQGGSGNTLYFGEGSRLIVV.

This clone has more than one count but fewer than ten. These gene names are mouse names. Sequencing ends 4 residues short of the CDR3 end; the germline J gene provides the rest. The chain has TRBV17 and TRBJ2-7; the D is unclear. CDR3 length equals 14 residues. V was shortened by 6 bases and J by 1 base, with 13 bases between the two germline ends. From germline, CDR1 is MNHDT and CDR2 YYDKIL. The CDR3 DNA, read in part, is TGTGCTAGCAGCCCTTGGAAAGGGTCCTAT. It translates to CASSPWKGSY. The complete CDR3 sequence is CASSPWKGSYEQYF.

Comment on this clone: Mouse gene names and germline throughout. Sequencing ends 4 residues short of the CDR3 end; the germline J gene provides the rest. The rearrangement joins TRBV1 to TRBJ2-1, with a weak D call TRBD2 (7 bases). The CDR3 length is 16 residues. V lost 1 base and J lost 3, with 13 bases in between. The germline V gene has CDR1 NSQYPW and CDR2 LRSPGD (reference sequence). The CDR3 here is CTCSAVGGMTYAEQFF. The sequenced CDR3 bases are TGCACCTGCAGTGCAGTGGGGGGCATGACCTATGCT.

This clone was detected a few times. All gene names here are mouse names. The CDR3 end lies 4 residues beyond the end of the read and is filled in from the germline J gene. The chain uses TRBV13-3 and TRBJ2-1; D unclear. The CDR3 spans 14 residues. Trimming pared 4 bases from V and 1 base from J, leaving 9 bases between. Germline values: CDR1 NNHDY, CDR2 SYVADS. The part of the CDR3 DNA that was read is TGTGCCAGCAGTTTTGCCAGAAACTATGCT. It is translated as CASSFARNYA. The CDR3 in full is CASSFARNYAEQFF.

Points on this clone: Here the gene names and germline are mouse. The read stops 4 residues short of the end of the CDR3; the missing end is completed from the germline J gene. J is TRBJ1-1 and V is TRBV13-3, with D perhaps matching TRBD1 (5 bases). The length of the CDR3 is 13 residues. From germline, CDR1 is NNHDY and CDR2 SYVADS. The V and J ends lost 4 bases and 1 base respectively, with 8 bases between them. The CDR3 bases that were read are TGTGCCAGCAGTCCGACAGAAAACACA. Amino acids: CASSPTENT. In full, the CDR3 reads CASSPTENTEVFF.

This clone was detected a few times. All gene names here are mouse names. The read is 4 residues too short to cover the CDR3 end, so that end is filled in from the germline J gene. The chain links TRBV13-3 to TRBJ2-5; 7 nucleotides line up with TRBD2. The germline CDR1 and CDR2 sequences are NNHDY and SYVADS. Germline trimming cut 0 bases from V and 2 bases from J; bases unmatched to any gene: 3. The CDR3 is 15 residues long. Partial CDR3 DNA: TGTGCCAGCAGTGATGCCGGGACTGCCCAAGAC. Amino acid sequence: CASSDAGTAQD. The whole CDR3 sequence is CASSDAGTAQDTQYF.